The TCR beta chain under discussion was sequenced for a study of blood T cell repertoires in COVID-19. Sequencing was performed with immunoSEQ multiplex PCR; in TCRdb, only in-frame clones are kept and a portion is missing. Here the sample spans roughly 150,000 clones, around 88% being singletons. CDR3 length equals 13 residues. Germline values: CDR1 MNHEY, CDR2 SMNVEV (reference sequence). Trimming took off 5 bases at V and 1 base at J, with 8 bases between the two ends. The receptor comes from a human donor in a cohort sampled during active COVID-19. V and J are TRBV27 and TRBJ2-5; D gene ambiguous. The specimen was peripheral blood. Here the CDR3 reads CASSRLFQETQYF. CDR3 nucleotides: TGTGCCAGCAGTCGGTTATTCCAAGAGACCCAGTACTTC.